A single sample is the source of the 22 T cell receptor beta chains below, sequenced in a study of T-cell reconstitution after alpha-beta-depleted transplantation in children. Unique molecular identifiers were used to barcode this TCRbeta library. TCRdb recomputed calls from the PCR reads with MiXCR, one row per CDR3 protein. The data hold 900,000 or so distinct CDR3 sequences, with roughly 15% observed a single time. Specimen: PBMCs, mostly from graft donor cells, collected 360 days after TCRalphabeta/CD19-depleted stem cell transplant. The receptor source for this set is a male patient under 18 who had a stem cell transplant for acute lymphoblastic leukemia, so the T cells may come from the graft donor.

The sample holds a few counts of this clonotype. V is TRBV27 and J is TRBJ2-7, with 8 bases fitting TRBD1. CDR3 size: 15 residues. In germline, CDR1 is MNHEY, CDR2 SMNVEV (reference sequence). After removal of 2 bases from V and 4 bases from J, the junction contained 7 bases not matched to a gene. CDR3 protein: CASSLAGRGLYEQYF. In DNA form, the CDR3 reads TGTGCCAGCAGTTTAGCGGGCAGGGGGCTTTACGAGCAGTACTTC.

This clonotype was observed a few times. This chain links TRBV2 with TRBJ2-3; 10 bases map to TRBD1. Germline CDR1 reads SNHLY; CDR2 reads FYNNEI. Unmatched junction bases numbered 19, after V lost 6 bases and J lost 4 bases. The length of the CDR3 is 19 residues. CDR3 nucleotides: TGTGCCAGCAGCACAAATTCGGACCCCCGGGACAGGGGACCAGATACGCAGTATTTT. Translating it yields CASSTNSDPRDRGPDTQYF.

CDR3 sequence (DNA): TGCGCCAGCAGCCTTTCGGGGTGGGACTACAATGAGCAGTTCTTC. It translates to CASSLSGWDYNEQFF. The chain recombines TRBV5-1 with TRBJ2-1; D might be TRBD2 (5 bases). V dropped 4 bases and J dropped 3 bases, with 14 bases sitting between them. This CDR3 is built from 15 residues. The germline gives CDR1 SGHRS, CDR2 YFSETQ.

In this sample, this clonotype turned up a few times. CDR3 bases: TGCGCCAGCAGCCAAGCCCCCCCTAGCGAGAATTTCTACAATGAGCAGTTCTTC. This translates into CASSQAPPSENFYNEQFF. The V gene is TRBV4-1, the J gene TRBJ2-1; the D gene is possibly TRBD2 (6 bases). The germline CDR1 and CDR2 sequences are MGHRA and YSYEKL. V shed 1 base and J shed 3 bases, with 19 bases lying between them. The CDR3 consists of 18 residues.

The sample holds many counts of this clonotype. The chain uses TRBV5-1 and TRBJ2-3, with D tentatively TRBD2 (6 bases). This CDR3 region has 13 residues. Trimming took 7 bases from V and 5 from J, leaving 14 bases between them. Germline V gives CDR1 SGHRS, CDR2 YFSETQ. CDR3 in amino acids: CASFAGSGDTQYF. DNA for the CDR3: TGCGCCAGCTTTGCGGGGTCCGGAGATACGCAGTATTTT.

Many counts were recorded for this clonotype. This rearrangement joins TRBV27 to TRBJ2-3, with 11 bases identical to TRBD2. Germline V lookup: CDR1 MNHEY, CDR2 SMNVEV (reference sequence). The V gene end was trimmed by 3 bases and the J gene end by 1 base; junction bases not matched to a gene: 12. This CDR3 has 19 amino acids. Here the CDR3 reads CASSFIIAGGPSGTDTQYF. The CDR3 DNA reads TGTGCCAGCAGTTTTATAATAGCGGGAGGGCCGAGCGGCACAGATACGCAGTATTTT.

Many counts were recorded for this clonotype. The rearrangement joins TRBV28 to TRBJ2-1, with a tentative D call TRBD2 (5 bases). V was shortened by 7 bases and J by 10 bases, with 20 bases between the two germline ends. CDR1 is MDHEN and CDR2 is SYDVKM in the germline V gene. This CDR3 is 14 amino acids long. The CDR3 reads CASKVLPPTGEQFF. The CDR3 nucleotides are TGTGCCAGCAAAGTCCTACCCCCGACGGGAGAGCAGTTCTTC.

The gene calls are TRBV5-1 and TRBJ1-3, with a tentative D call TRBD1 (5 bases). Trimming shortened V by 0 bases and J by 4 bases, and 11 bases separated the two germline ends. The CDR3 totals 15 residues. Per germline, CDR1 SGHRS and CDR2 YFSETQ. The DNA for the CDR3 is TGCGCCAGCAGCTTGGCCATGGGACGGGGAAACACCATATATTTT. This translates into CASSLAMGRGNTIYF.

The table lists this clonotype with a few counts. The chain carries TRBV4-2 and TRBJ2-6; 14 bases are shared with TRBD2. Germline CDR1 and CDR2: LGHNA and YNFKEQ. V shed 4 bases and J 1 base; nucleotides not matched to a gene: 6. The CDR3 runs to 19 residues. This chain's CDR3 is CASSPRRTSGRSGANVLTF. As DNA, the CDR3 is TGTGCCAGCAGCCCCCGCCGGACTAGCGGGAGGTCTGGGGCCAACGTCCTGACTTTC.

This clonotype was recorded at least ten times. The V and J genes are TRBV12-3 or TRBV12-4 and TRBJ2-5; 11 bases are shared with TRBD2. The CDR3 length is 15 residues. V lost 5 bases, J lost 5 bases, and 7 bases stayed unmatched. CDR3 residues: CASSPTSGSRETQYF. DNA for the CDR3: TGTGCCAGCAGTCCAACTAGCGGGAGTAGGGAGACCCAGTACTTC.

The chain uses TRBV5-1 and TRBJ2-1, with 7 bases identical to TRBD2. The CDR3 loop spans 17 amino acids. Losses at the gene ends were 3 bases for V and 0 bases for J; bases not matched to a gene: 9. Germline assignment: CDR1 SGHRS and CDR2 YFSETQ. CDR3 nucleotide sequence: TGCGCCAGCAGCTCTCCCACTAGCGTCGGCTCCTACAATGAGCAGTTCTTC. Translation: CASSSPTSVGSYNEQFF. Full variable domain (missing parts from reference TRBV5-1 and TRBJ2-1): KAGVTQTPRYLIKTRGQQVTLSCSPISGHRSVSWYQQTPGQGLQFLFEYFSETQRNKGNFPGRFSGRQFSNSRSEMNVSTLELGDSALYLCASSSPTSVGSYNEQFFGPGTRLTVL.

This rearrangement joins TRBV27 to TRBJ1-1, with 8 bases aligning to TRBD1. The length of the CDR3 is 14 residues. Trimming took 5 bases from V and 5 from J; bases not matched to a gene: 7. Per the germline V gene, CDR1 is MNHEY and CDR2 is SMNVEV (reference sequence). CDR3 coding DNA: TGTGCCAGCAGTAGGTTGACAGGGGTTACTGAAGCTTTCTTT. It codes for CASSRLTGVTEAFF.

The chain combines TRBV11-2 with TRBJ2-7, with unresolved D. Trimming shortened V by 4 bases and J by 0 bases, and 7 bases separated the two germline ends. The CDR3 totals 13 residues. Germline-derived CDR1 and CDR2 are SGHAT and FQNNGV. CDR3 bases: TGTGCCAGCAGCTATTACGCCTCCTACGAGCAGTACTTC. This encodes CASSYYASYEQYF.

The rearrangement joins TRBV29-1 to TRBJ2-1; TRBD2 is a possible D gene (5 bases). Trimming removed 5 bases from V and 0 bases from J, with 14 bases in between. CDR3 length equals 15 residues. Germline CDR1 SQVTM, CDR2 ANQGSEA. CDR3 loop: CSVLGASSSYNEQFF. The CDR3 nucleotides are TGCAGCGTTTTGGGAGCGTCTTCCTCCTACAATGAGCAGTTCTTC.

This clonotype was detected many times. The chain joins TRBV29-1 to TRBJ2-3; TRBD2 matches at 8 bases. V was pared by 2 bases and J by 1 base, with 2 bases of the junction left unmatched. This CDR3 comprises 14 residues. CDR1 is SQVTM and CDR2 is ANQGSEA in the germline V gene. The chain's CDR3 is CSVEKLAGTDTQYF. The CDR3 nucleotides are TGCAGCGTTGAAAAACTAGCGGGCACAGATACGCAGTATTTT.

This chain uses TRBV2 with TRBJ2-1; TRBD2 matches at 7 bases. The CDR3 runs to 14 residues. Germline assignment: CDR1 SNHLY and CDR2 FYNNEI. The CDR3 spells CAGGREPYFDEQFF. CDR3 sequence (DNA): TGTGCGGGAGGGAGGGAGCCGTATTTCGATGAGCAGTTCTTC.

The chain is built from TRBV5-1 and TRBJ1-1; D ambiguous. The CDR3 runs to 13 residues. The V gene's germline CDR1 is SGHRS and CDR2 YFSETQ. V was trimmed by 5 bases and J by 0 bases, leaving 8 bases between them. CDR3 DNA: TGCGCCAGCAGATGGTCGGTGAACACTGAAGCTTTCTTT. Its protein is CASRWSVNTEAFF. The whole variable domain, remainder taken from reference TRBV5-1 and TRBJ1-1, is KAGVTQTPRYLIKTRGQQVTLSCSPISGHRSVSWYQQTPGQGLQFLFEYFSETQRNKGNFPGRFSGRQFSNSRSEMNVSTLELGDSALYLCASRWSVNTEAFFGQGTRLTVV.

The chain joins TRBV28 to TRBJ2-5; no clear D. V was pared by 5 bases and J by 1 base, with 17 bases between. Germline lookup yields CDR1 MDHEN and CDR2 SYDVKM. The CDR3 is 16 amino acids. DNA of the CDR3: TGTGCCAGCAGTGTACCCGGCTGGGCAGCCCAAGAGACCCAGTACTTC. Residues: CASSVPGWAAQETQYF.

This chain uses TRBV5-1 with TRBJ2-1; 7 nucleotides line up with TRBD1. Unmatched junction bases numbered 4, after V lost 3 bases and J lost 4 bases. The CDR3 contains 14 residues. Germline V gene data show CDR1 as SGHRS and CDR2 as YFSETQ. The CDR3 sequence is CASSSDREYNEQFF. The CDR3 DNA sequence: TGCGCCAGCAGCTCCGACAGGGAATACAATGAGCAGTTCTTC. Together with reference TRBV5-1 and TRBJ2-1, the CDR3 gives the full variable domain: KAGVTQTPRYLIKTRGQQVTLSCSPISGHRSVSWYQQTPGQGLQFLFEYFSETQRNKGNFPGRFSGRQFSNSRSEMNVSTLELGDSALYLCASSSDREYNEQFFGPGTRLTVL.

The V call is TRBV29-1, the J call TRBJ2-3, with TRBD2 matching over 11 bases. The CDR3 sequence is 17 residues long. Germline V gives CDR1 SQVTM, CDR2 ANQGSEA. Losses at the gene ends were 4 bases for V and 4 bases for J; bases not matched to a gene: 13. The CDR3 region is CSVVTSGRTGRPDTQYF. For the CDR3, the DNA is TGCAGCGTTGTAACTAGCGGGAGAACGGGCCGCCCAGATACGCAGTATTTT.

The chain has TRBV24-1 and TRBJ2-3; D is possibly TRBD1 or TRBD2 (5 bases each). V was pared by 0 bases and J by 4 bases, with 10 bases between. CDR1 and CDR2 from the germline V gene are KGHDR and SFDVKD. This CDR3 is built from 15 residues. The CDR3 is CATSDLQGPSDTQYF. The CDR3 DNA follows: TGTGCCACCAGTGATTTGCAGGGACCTTCAGATACGCAGTATTTT.

This clonotype was detected a few times. The genes are TRBV11-2 and TRBJ2-7; 9 bases fit TRBD2. Germline CDR1 reads SGHAT; CDR2 reads FQNNGV. The trim removed 1 base at V and 0 bases at J, leaving 4 bases unmatched. The CDR3 loop spans 16 amino acids. This CDR3 is CASSLVAGGNSYEQYF. In DNA, the CDR3 is TGTGCCAGCAGCTTAGTGGCGGGAGGGAACTCCTACGAGCAGTACTTC.